Each of the 18 T cell receptor beta chains below was sequenced from the same sample in a study of glioma-infiltrating T cells after dendritic cell vaccination. Generated by immunoSEQ multiplex PCR, the TCRdb table keeps only in-frame clones and is missing some. Of around 97,000 clones in the sample, more than 80% were seen once. The sample here was blood, taken before dendritic cell vaccination. The receptors were gathered from a human donor with glioblastoma.

The rearrangement uses TRBV6-1 and TRBJ2-1; 7 nucleotides line up with TRBD1. CDR3 length: 15 residues. Germline trimming cut 4 bases from V and 5 bases from J; bases unmatched to any gene: 8. CDR1 is MNHNS, CDR2 SASEGT, per germline. For the CDR3, the DNA is TGTGCCAGCAGTGTAGAAAGGGGGCCACACAATGAGCAGTTCTTC. This translates into CASSVERGPHNEQFF.

J is TRBJ1-2 and V is TRBV15; weak D call: TRBD1 (5 bases). Trimming took off 0 bases at V and 0 bases at J, with 8 bases between the two ends. Germline V gene data show CDR1 as LNHNV and CDR2 as YYDKDF (reference sequence). CDR3 length equals 15 residues. This CDR3 reads CATSRDPRANYGYTF. The CDR3 nucleotides read TGTGCCACCAGCAGAGATCCCAGGGCTAACTATGGCTACACCTTC.

This sequence joins TRBV2 and TRBJ2-1; D gene ambiguous. The CDR3 covers 15 residues. The germline gives CDR1 SNHLY, CDR2 FYNNEI. V was trimmed by 4 bases and J by 0 bases, leaving 10 bases between them. CDR3 sequence reads: CASSATASSYNEQFF. The CDR3 DNA reads as TGTGCCAGCAGTGCCACCGCTAGCTCCTACAATGAGCAGTTCTTC.

The chain recombines TRBV13 with TRBJ2-1, with D perhaps TRBD1 (6 bases). This CDR3 is 13 amino acids long. Germline V gene data show CDR1 as PRHDT and CDR2 as FYEKMQ (reference sequence). V gave up 3 bases and J gave up 9 bases, with 12 bases separating them. The CDR3, as DNA: TGTGCCAGCAGCTTCAACAGGGCGGTTGAGCAGTTCTTC. Its translation: CASSFNRAVEQFF. Supplemented by reference TRBV13 and TRBJ2-1, the full variable domain reads AAGVIQSPRHLIKEKRETATLKCYPIPRHDTVYWYQQGPGQDPQFLISFYEKMQSDKGSIPDRFSAQQFSDYHSELNMSSLELGDSALYFCASSFNRAVEQFFGPGTRLTVL.

This clone was found once. The genes are TRBV30 and TRBJ2-7, with D perhaps TRBD1 (6 bases). This CDR3 contains 15 residues. Germline V lookup: CDR1 GTSNPN, CDR2 SVGIG (reference sequence). V was clipped by 3 bases and J by 6 bases, with 21 bases between them. The CDR3 bases are TGTGCCTGGAGCCCCCCCCCGACAGGTGAGGGCGAGCAGTACTTC. Translating it yields CAWSPPPTGEGEQYF.

J is TRBJ2-1 and V is TRBV5-4, with D perhaps TRBD2 (7 bases). Trimming cost V 4 bases and J 5 bases, with 22 bases left between them. Germline loops: CDR1 SGHNT, CDR2 YYREEE (reference sequence). This CDR3 region has 17 residues. CDR3 coding DNA: TGTGCCAGCAGCCTACCTTCATGGCGGGGGCCGAACAATGAGCAGTTCTTC. This sequence encodes CASSLPSWRGPNNEQFF.

The chain recombines TRBV5-1 with TRBJ1-1, with TRBD1 matching 9 bases. The length of the CDR3 is 13 residues. Looked up from germline, CDR1 is SGHRS and CDR2 is YFSETQ. V dropped 4 bases and J dropped 8; count of bases not matched to a gene: 6. In DNA form, the CDR3 reads TGCGCCAGCAGCCTGGGGACAGGGATAGAAGCTTTCTTT. Protein sequence: CASSLGTGIEAFF.

The rearrangement joins TRBV6-5 to TRBJ1-3; the D is unclear. The germline gives CDR1 MNHEY, CDR2 SVGAGI. V lost 7 bases and J lost 7, with 17 bases in between. The CDR3 sequence is 14 residues long. Written as DNA, the CDR3 is TGTGCCAGCACCCCGACGGGGTTACAGAACACCATATATTTT. Encoded protein: CASTPTGLQNTIYF.

This clone was detected only a few times. The chain uses TRBV7-2 and TRBJ2-3; 10 nucleotides align to TRBD2. Germline V gene data show CDR1 as SGHTA and CDR2 as FQGNSA. This CDR3 is 16 amino acids long. V trimming: 2 bases; J trimming: 9 bases; junction bases outside the gene matches: 11. CDR3 region: CASSLTSTSGVETQYF. The CDR3 DNA reads as TGTGCCAGCAGCTTAACGTCAACTAGCGGGGTTGAAACGCAGTATTTT.

This chain joins TRBV19 and TRBJ2-5; 8 positions match TRBD1. CDR1 and CDR2 (germline): LNHDA, SQIVND (reference sequence). This CDR3 has 14 amino acids. The ends lost 4 bases at V and 5 bases at J; junction bases unmatched: 6. The DNA for the CDR3 is TGTGCCAGTAGTAGAGGACAGGGTGCGGAGACCCAGTACTTC. This codes for CASSRGQGAETQYF.

This chain uses TRBV6-4 with TRBJ1-4, with TRBD1 identical over 9 bases. V gave up 2 bases and J gave up 6 bases; unmatched junction bases: 10. The CDR3 spans 17 residues. Germline V lookup: CDR1 MRHNA, CDR2 SNTAGT. The CDR3 here is CASSDPSVGQGYEKLFF. CDR3 DNA sequence: TGTGCCAGCAGTGACCCCTCCGTGGGACAGGGATATGAAAAACTGTTTTTT.

This sequence joins TRBV4-3 and TRBJ1-5; weak D call: TRBD1 (6 bases). V was clipped by 1 base and J by 7 bases, with 14 bases between them. CDR3 size: 15 residues. Germline loops: CDR1 LGHNA, CDR2 YSLEER. In nucleotides, the CDR3 is TGCGCCAGCAGCCAAGTATTACAGGGCGGGCAGCCCCAGCATTTT. Residues: CASSQVLQGGQPQHF.

V usage is TRBV7-9 and J usage is TRBJ2-1; TRBD1 aligns across 8 bases. This CDR3 contains 13 residues. Germline lookup yields CDR1 SEHNR and CDR2 FQNEAQ (reference sequence). J gave up 5 bases and V 5 bases, and 2 bases lay outside the gene matches. CDR3 DNA sequence: TGTGCCAGCAGCAAGGACAGGGACAATGAGCAGTTCTTC. Translation gives CASSKDRDNEQFF.

This chain joins TRBV23-1 and TRBJ2-1, with 10 bases identical to TRBD2. TRBV23-1 counts as an open reading frame of uncertain function. V was pared by 4 bases and J by 7 bases, with 7 bases of the junction left unmatched. This CDR3 has 15 residues. The CDR3 sequence is CASSPPSGGVNEQFF. In DNA form, the CDR3 reads TGCGCCAGCAGTCCTCCTAGCGGGGGAGTGAATGAGCAGTTCTTC.

The chain employs TRBV7-2 and TRBJ2-5; possibly TRBD2 for D (6 bases). Trimming shortened V by 0 bases and J by 2 bases, and 10 bases separated the two germline ends. This CDR3 comprises 15 residues. Per germline, CDR1 SGHTA and CDR2 FQGNSA. Here the CDR3 reads CASSLAGGEQETQYF. DNA of the CDR3: TGTGCCAGCAGCTTAGCGGGCGGGGAACAAGAGACCCAGTACTTC.

J is TRBJ1-4 and V is TRBV9; 10 bases agree with TRBD1. Germline loops: CDR1 SGDLS, CDR2 YYNGEE. The trim removed 2 bases at V and 8 bases at J, leaving 6 bases unmatched. CDR3 length: 15 amino acids. Here the CDR3 reads CASSVGDRGGEKLFF. The CDR3 DNA is TGTGCCAGCAGCGTGGGGGACAGGGGTGGAGAAAAACTGTTTTTT.

This clone has more than one count but fewer than ten. The rearrangement joins TRBV2 to TRBJ1-3; a possible D gene is TRBD1 (6 bases). Trimming stripped 5 bases from V and 4 bases from J, with 15 bases between. The length of the CDR3 is 15 residues. The germline CDR1 and CDR2 sequences are SNHLY and FYNNEI. The DNA for the CDR3 is TGTGCCAGCAGTTCGGCAGGGGTTTCCGGAAACACCATATATTTT. It translates to CASSSAGVSGNTIYF.

The chain employs TRBV28 and TRBJ2-5; 14 bases are a match to TRBD2. The CDR3 extends over 20 amino acids. From germline, CDR1 is MDHEN and CDR2 SYDVKM. Unmatched junction bases numbered 17, after V lost 4 bases and J lost 4 bases. CDR3 sequence: CASSSLGGGGTSGSSETQYF. For the CDR3, the DNA is TGTGCCAGCAGTTCTCTAGGTGGGGGAGGGACTAGCGGGAGTTCAGAGACCCAGTACTTC. Based on the CDR3 plus reference TRBV28 and TRBJ2-5, the full variable domain is DVKVTQSSRYLVKRTGEKVFLECVQDMDHENMFWYRQDPGLGLRLIYFSYDVKMKEKGDIPEGYSVSREKKERFSLILESASTNQTSMYLCASSSLGGGGTSGSSETQYFGPGTRLLVL.